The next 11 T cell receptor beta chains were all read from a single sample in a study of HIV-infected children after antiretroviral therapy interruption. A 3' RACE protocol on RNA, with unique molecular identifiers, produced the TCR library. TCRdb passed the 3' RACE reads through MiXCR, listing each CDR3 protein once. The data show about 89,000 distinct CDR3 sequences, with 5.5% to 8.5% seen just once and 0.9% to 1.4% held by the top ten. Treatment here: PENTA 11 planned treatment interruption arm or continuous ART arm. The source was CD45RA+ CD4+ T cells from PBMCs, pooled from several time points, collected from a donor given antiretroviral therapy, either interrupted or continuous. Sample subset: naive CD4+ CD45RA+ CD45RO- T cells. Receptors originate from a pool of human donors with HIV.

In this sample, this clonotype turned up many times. The CDR3 DNA is TGCAGTGCTGTGACTAGCGGGACGTTTGAGCAGTTCTTC. It codes for CSAVTSGTFEQFF. The chain combines TRBV20-1 with TRBJ2-1; 11 nucleotides line up with TRBD2. Trimming at V came to 5 bases and at J to 9 bases, leaving 6 bases not matched to a gene. Looked up from germline, CDR1 is DFQATT and CDR2 is SNEGSKA (reference sequence). This CDR3 spans 13 amino acids.

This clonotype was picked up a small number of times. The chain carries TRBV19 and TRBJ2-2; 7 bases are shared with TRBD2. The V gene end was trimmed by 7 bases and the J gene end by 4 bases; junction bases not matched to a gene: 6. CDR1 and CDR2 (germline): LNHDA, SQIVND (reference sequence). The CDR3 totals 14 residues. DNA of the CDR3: TGTGCCAGTAACCCACTAGCGAGCACCGGGGAGCTGTTTTTT. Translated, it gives CASNPLASTGELFF.

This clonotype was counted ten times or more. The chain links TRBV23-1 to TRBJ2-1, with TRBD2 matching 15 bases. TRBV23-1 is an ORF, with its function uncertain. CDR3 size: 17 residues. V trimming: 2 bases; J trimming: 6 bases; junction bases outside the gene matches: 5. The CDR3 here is CASSQRRGLAGGNEQFF. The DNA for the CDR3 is TGCGCCAGCAGTCAACGTAGGGGACTAGCGGGGGGCAATGAGCAGTTCTTC.

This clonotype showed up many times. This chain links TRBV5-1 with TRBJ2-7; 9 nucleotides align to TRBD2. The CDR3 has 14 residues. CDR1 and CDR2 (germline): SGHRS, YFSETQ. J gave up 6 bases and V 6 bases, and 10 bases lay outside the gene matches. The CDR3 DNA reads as TGCGCCAGCATGCAGGGAGCGGGAGGAGGCGAGCAGTACTTC. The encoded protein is CASMQGAGGGEQYF.

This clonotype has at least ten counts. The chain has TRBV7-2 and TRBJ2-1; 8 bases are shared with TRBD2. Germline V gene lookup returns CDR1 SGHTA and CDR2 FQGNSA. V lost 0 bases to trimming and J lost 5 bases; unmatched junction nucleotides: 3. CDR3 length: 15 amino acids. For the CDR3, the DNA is TGTGCCAGCAGCTTAGCGCTAGCGGGCAACAATGAGCAGTTCTTC. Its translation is CASSLALAGNNEQFF.

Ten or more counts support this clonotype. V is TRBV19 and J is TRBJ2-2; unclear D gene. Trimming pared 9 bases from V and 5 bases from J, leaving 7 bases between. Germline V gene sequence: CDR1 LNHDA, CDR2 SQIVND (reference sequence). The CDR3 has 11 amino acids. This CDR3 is CASMTTGELFF. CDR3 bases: TGTGCCAGCATGACGACCGGGGAGCTGTTTTTT.

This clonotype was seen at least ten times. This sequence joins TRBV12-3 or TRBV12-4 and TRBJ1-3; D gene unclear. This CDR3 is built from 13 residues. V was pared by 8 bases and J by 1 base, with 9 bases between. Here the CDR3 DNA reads TGTGCCAGCGTACCTACTTCTGGAAACACCATATATTTT. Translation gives CASVPTSGNTIYF.

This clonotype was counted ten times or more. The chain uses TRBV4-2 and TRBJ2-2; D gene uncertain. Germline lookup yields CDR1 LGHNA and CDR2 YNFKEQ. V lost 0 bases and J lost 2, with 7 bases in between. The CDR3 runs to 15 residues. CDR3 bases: TGTGCCAGCAGCCAAGACATATTCAACACCGGGGAGCTGTTTTTT. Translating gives CASSQDIFNTGELFF.

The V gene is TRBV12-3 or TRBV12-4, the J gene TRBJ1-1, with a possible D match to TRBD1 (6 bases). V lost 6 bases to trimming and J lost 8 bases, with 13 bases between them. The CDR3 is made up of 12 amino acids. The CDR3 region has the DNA TGTGCCAGCAGCTACAGGGTAGTGGAAGCTTTCTTT. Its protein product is CASSYRVVEAFF.

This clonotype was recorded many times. This CDR3 reads CASSPGGGSGIFSYNEQFF. In nucleotides, the CDR3 is TGCGCCAGCAGCCCGGGAGGGGGTAGCGGGATATTCTCCTACAATGAGCAGTTCTTC. This chain joins TRBV5-1 and TRBJ2-1; 8 bases agree with TRBD2. The CDR3 loop spans 19 amino acids. The germline V gene has CDR1 SGHRS and CDR2 YFSETQ. The junction had 15 bases not matched to a gene; V was cut back by 4 bases and J by 0 bases.

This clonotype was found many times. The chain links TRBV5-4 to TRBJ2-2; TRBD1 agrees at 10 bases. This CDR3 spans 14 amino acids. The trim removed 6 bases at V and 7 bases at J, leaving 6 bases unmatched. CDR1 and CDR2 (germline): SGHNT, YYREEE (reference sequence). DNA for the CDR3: TGTGCCAGCAAACGGACAGGGGGAATCGGGGAGCTGTTTTTT. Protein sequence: CASKRTGGIGELFF.